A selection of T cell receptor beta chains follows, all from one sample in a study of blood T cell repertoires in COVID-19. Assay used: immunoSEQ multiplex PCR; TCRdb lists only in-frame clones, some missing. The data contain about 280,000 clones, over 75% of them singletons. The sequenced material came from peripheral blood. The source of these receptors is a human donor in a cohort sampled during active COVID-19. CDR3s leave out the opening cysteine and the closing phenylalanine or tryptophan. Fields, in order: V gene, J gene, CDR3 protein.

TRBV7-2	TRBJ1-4	ASSTGHYNEKLF
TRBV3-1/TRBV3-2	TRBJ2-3	ASSQDGASGRGTDTQY
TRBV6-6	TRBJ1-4	ASSRVPPQGTNEKLF
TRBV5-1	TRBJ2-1	ASSLELAGVSEQF
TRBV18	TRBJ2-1	ASSRSSGFGNEQF
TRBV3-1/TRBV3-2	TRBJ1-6	ASSQRDAGTSGSPLH
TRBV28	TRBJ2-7	ASSYGSSYEQY
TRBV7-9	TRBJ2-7	ASSKTSGTSYEQY
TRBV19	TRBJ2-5	ASSRTSGTETQY
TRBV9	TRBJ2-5	ASSPRTSGSEETQY
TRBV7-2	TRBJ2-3	ASSRLAFGTSGTRDTQY
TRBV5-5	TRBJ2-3	ASSWGTGQTSDTQY
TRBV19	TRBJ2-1	ASSIVLGNEQF
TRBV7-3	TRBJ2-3	ASSLTASGSSLTDTQY
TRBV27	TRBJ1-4	ASRTIGVGGDEKLF
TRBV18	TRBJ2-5	ASSPRQRETQY
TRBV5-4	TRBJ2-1	ASSFGTTLSYNEQF
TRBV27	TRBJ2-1	ASSPYGSGDRGPTTHPNEQF
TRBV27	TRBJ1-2	ASSLGRANGYT
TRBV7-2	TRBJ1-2	ASSPYQWRGDGYT
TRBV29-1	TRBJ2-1	SVGREYNEQF
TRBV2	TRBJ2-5	ASVVTMGETQY
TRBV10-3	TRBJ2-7	AISESGQGGEQY
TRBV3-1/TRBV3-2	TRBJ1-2	ASSQEGGSDEYGYT
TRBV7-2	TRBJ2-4	ASSLIREPSIQY
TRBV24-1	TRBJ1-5	ATSRPGSNQPQH
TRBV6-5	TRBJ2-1	ASSKTGLAANEQF
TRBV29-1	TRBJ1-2	STRDRGGGNYGYT
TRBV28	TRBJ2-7	ASSQTSGTYEQY
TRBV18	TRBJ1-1	ASSASRTVENTEAF